This T cell receptor (beta chain) was recorded in a study of blood T cell repertoires in COVID-19. Across the whole study: There were acute and convalescent COVID-19 samples, and they came from the United States, Italy and Spain.

Generated by immunoSEQ multiplex PCR, the TCRdb table keeps only in-frame clones and is missing some. The sample has around 140,000 clones, around nine tenths seen once; the top ten hold 8.6%. V was shortened by 8 bases and J by 0 bases, with 10 bases between the two germline ends. Germline values: CDR1 MNHEY, CDR2 SVGAGI. The length of the CDR3 is 14 residues. What was sequenced was peripheral blood. The sequence came from a woman in her forties or fifties with active or convalescent COVID-19. The V call is TRBV6-5, the J call TRBJ1-4; D unclear. The CDR3 sequence is CASRLTATNEKLFF. CDR3 bases: TGTGCCAGCCGTTTAACTGCAACTAATGAAAAACTGTTTTTT.